The rows below give T cell receptor beta chains drawn from one sample of a study of blood T cell repertoires in COVID-19. Method: immunoSEQ multiplex PCR; TCRdb's copy keeps in-frame clones and lacks some. The sample records 250,000 or so clones, less than 95% being singletons. Sequencing used PBMCs or T cells enriched from blood (not recorded which). The receptors derive from a man aged 35 to 55 who had been exposed to COVID-19. Each CDR3 is given with its conserved first and last residue. Each record gives: J gene, V gene, D gene, clone size, CDR3 DNA, CDR3 protein. D genes are given only for firm matches. The size of a clone is reported for some rows only, either as once, few or many, or as a class for expanded clones.

j_gene: TRBJ2-5; v_gene: TRBV7-9; d_gene: NA; abundance: NA; CDR3nt: TGTGCCAGCAGCTTAGTTACCGGAGAGACCCAGTACTTC; CDR3aa: CASSLVTGETQYF
j_gene: TRBJ2-5; v_gene: TRBV5-6; d_gene: NA; abundance: NA; CDR3nt: TGTGCCAGCAGCTTGGCCCGGGGCCAAGAGACCCAGTACTTC; CDR3aa: CASSLARGQETQYF
j_gene: TRBJ2-3; v_gene: TRBV28; d_gene: NA; abundance: NA; CDR3nt: TGTGCCAGCAGTTTGACGGGAAACGCAGATACGCAGTATTTT; CDR3aa: CASSLTGNADTQYF
j_gene: TRBJ2-1; v_gene: TRBV9; d_gene: TRBD2; abundance: NA; CDR3nt: TGTGCCAGCAGCGTAGCGGTTAGCGGGAGGAATGAGCAGTTCTTC; CDR3aa: CASSVAVSGRNEQFF
j_gene: TRBJ1-2; v_gene: TRBV4-1; d_gene: NA; abundance: NA; CDR3nt: TGCGCCAGCAGCCAAGATAGGCGGGGGGGTTATGGCTACACCTTC; CDR3aa: CASSQDRRGGYGYTF
j_gene: TRBJ2-3; v_gene: TRBV19; d_gene: TRBD2; abundance: NA; CDR3nt: TGTGCCAGTACGACTAGCGGGAACACAGATACGCAGTATTTT; CDR3aa: CASTTSGNTDTQYF
j_gene: TRBJ2-1; v_gene: TRBV7-3; d_gene: TRBD1; abundance: NA; CDR3nt: TGTGCCAGCAGCCTAAATTCAGGGGGTGAGCAGTTCTTC; CDR3aa: CASSLNSGGEQFF
j_gene: TRBJ2-1; v_gene: TRBV30; d_gene: NA; abundance: NA; CDR3nt: TGTGCCTGGAGTGTCCTAAGCTCCTACAATGAGCAGTTCTTC; CDR3aa: CAWSVLSSYNEQFF
j_gene: TRBJ1-2; v_gene: TRBV28; d_gene: TRBD1; abundance: NA; CDR3nt: TGTGCCAGCAGTTTTTTGGACAGGGGGCAGAATGGCTACACCTTC; CDR3aa: CASSFLDRGQNGYTF
j_gene: TRBJ2-7; v_gene: TRBV4-1; d_gene: NA; abundance: NA; CDR3nt: TGCGCCAGCAGCCAAGATCCGAGGCCTAAGACCTACGAGCAGTACTTC; CDR3aa: CASSQDPRPKTYEQYF
j_gene: TRBJ1-1; v_gene: TRBV18; d_gene: TRBD1; abundance: NA; CDR3nt: TGTGCCAGCTCTCCGGTAGGGGGCGGGAACACTGAAGCTTTCTTT; CDR3aa: CASSPVGGGNTEAFF
j_gene: TRBJ1-6; v_gene: TRBV9; d_gene: NA; abundance: NA; CDR3nt: TGTGCCAGCAGCTCCTCAGGGGTGTCCTATAATTCACCCCTCCACTTT; CDR3aa: CASSSSGVSYNSPLHF
j_gene: TRBJ2-1; v_gene: TRBV14; d_gene: NA; abundance: NA; CDR3nt: TGTGCCAGCAGCCAAGAGTTAGTTACCTACAATGAGCAGTTCTTC; CDR3aa: CASSQELVTYNEQFF
j_gene: TRBJ1-1; v_gene: TRBV12-5; d_gene: TRBD1; abundance: many; CDR3nt: TGTGCTAGTGGACAGGGGTGGGACACTGAAGCTTTCTTT; CDR3aa: CASGQGWDTEAFF
j_gene: TRBJ1-2; v_gene: TRBV28; d_gene: TRBD1; abundance: NA; CDR3nt: TGTGCCAGCAGTTTAGGGGGACAGGGGGCGAGCTATGGCTACACCTTC; CDR3aa: CASSLGGQGASYGYTF
j_gene: TRBJ2-3; v_gene: TRBV18; d_gene: TRBD2; abundance: NA; CDR3nt: TGTGCCAGCTCACCAACTAGCGGGAGATGGAGCACAGATACGCAGTATTTT; CDR3aa: CASSPTSGRWSTDTQYF
j_gene: TRBJ2-7; v_gene: TRBV18; d_gene: NA; abundance: NA; CDR3nt: TGTGCCAGCTCACCTCAGGACACCCAGCTTTTCTACGAGCAGTACTTC; CDR3aa: CASSPQDTQLFYEQYF
j_gene: TRBJ1-1; v_gene: TRBV29-1; d_gene: NA; abundance: NA; CDR3nt: TGCAGCGTTGAAGCGACAGCTGAAGCTTTCTTT; CDR3aa: CSVEATAEAFF
j_gene: TRBJ1-1; v_gene: TRBV18; d_gene: TRBD1; abundance: once; CDR3nt: TGTGCCAGCTCACGAAGGACAGGGGGCGACACTGAAGCTTTCTTT; CDR3aa: CASSRRTGGDTEAFF
j_gene: TRBJ1-3; v_gene: TRBV2; d_gene: NA; abundance: once; CDR3nt: TGTGCCAGCAGTGAAACAGGAGAAAACACCATATATTTT; CDR3aa: CASSETGENTIYF
j_gene: TRBJ2-1; v_gene: TRBV19; d_gene: TRBD2; abundance: few; CDR3nt: TGTGCCAGTATAGGGACTAGCGGGATCTCAGATGAGCAGTTCTTC; CDR3aa: CASIGTSGISDEQFF
j_gene: TRBJ2-5; v_gene: TRBV18; d_gene: NA; abundance: once; CDR3nt: TGTGCCAGCTCACCACGACCCCCGGGACAAGAGACCCAGTACTTC; CDR3aa: CASSPRPPGQETQYF
j_gene: TRBJ2-4; v_gene: TRBV19; d_gene: TRBD2; abundance: NA; CDR3nt: TGTGCCAGTAGTACCCCGGGGCGGGAGGGCCGAAACATTCAGTACTTC; CDR3aa: CASSTPGREGRNIQYF
j_gene: TRBJ2-2; v_gene: TRBV5-1; d_gene: TRBD2; abundance: NA; CDR3nt: TGCGCCAGCAGCTTCTTTGGACTAGCGGGTTCCGGGGAGCTGTTTTTT; CDR3aa: CASSFFGLAGSGELFF
j_gene: TRBJ2-7; v_gene: TRBV11-2; d_gene: TRBD1; abundance: NA; CDR3nt: TGTGCCAGCAGCCGCCCCGGGACAGGGAAAACCTTTCAGTACTTC; CDR3aa: CASSRPGTGKTFQYF
j_gene: TRBJ2-3; v_gene: TRBV19; d_gene: TRBD1; abundance: NA; CDR3nt: TGTGCCAGTAGTAGTCAGGGGGATTCCATCACAGATACGCAGTATTTT; CDR3aa: CASSSQGDSITDTQYF
j_gene: TRBJ2-5; v_gene: TRBV5-6; d_gene: NA; abundance: NA; CDR3nt: TGTGCCAGCAGCTCTGGACAGCAAGAGACCCAGTACTTC; CDR3aa: CASSSGQQETQYF
j_gene: TRBJ1-5; v_gene: TRBV27; d_gene: TRBD1; abundance: NA; CDR3nt: TGTGCCAGCAGGGGACAGGGGGGCAATCAGCCCCAGCATTTT; CDR3aa: CASRGQGGNQPQHF
j_gene: TRBJ2-5; v_gene: TRBV6-5; d_gene: NA; abundance: NA; CDR3nt: TGTGCCAGCAGTAAGGGCGGGCAGGAGACCCAGTACTTC; CDR3aa: CASSKGGQETQYF
j_gene: TRBJ2-1; v_gene: TRBV10-3; d_gene: NA; abundance: NA; CDR3nt: TGTGCCATCAGTTCCCGACAGGAACTTAATGAGCAGTTCTTC; CDR3aa: CAISSRQELNEQFF
j_gene: TRBJ2-5; v_gene: TRBV18; d_gene: NA; abundance: NA; CDR3nt: TGTGCCAGCTCACCTGGTATTAGACAAGAGACCCAGTACTTC; CDR3aa: CASSPGIRQETQYF
j_gene: TRBJ2-2; v_gene: TRBV19; d_gene: TRBD2; abundance: NA; CDR3nt: TGTGCCAGTAGTATAGCTAGCGGGATTCCCGGGGAGCTGTTTTTT; CDR3aa: CASSIASGIPGELFF
j_gene: TRBJ1-5; v_gene: TRBV7-9; d_gene: NA; abundance: NA; CDR3nt: TGTGCCTCGACCCCAGGGAATGGCAATCAGCCCCAGCATTTT; CDR3aa: CASTPGNGNQPQHF
j_gene: TRBJ1-4; v_gene: TRBV3-1/TRBV3-2; d_gene: NA; abundance: NA; CDR3nt: TGTGCCAGCAGCCCTCTCGGGGGGAGGGAAAAACTGTTTTTT; CDR3aa: CASSPLGGREKLFF
j_gene: TRBJ2-2; v_gene: TRBV19; d_gene: TRBD1; abundance: NA; CDR3nt: TGTGCCAGTAGGAGGACGACAGGGCTGGACACCGGGGAGCTGTTTTTT; CDR3aa: CASRRTTGLDTGELFF
j_gene: TRBJ2-7; v_gene: TRBV29-1; d_gene: TRBD1; abundance: NA; CDR3nt: TGCAGCGCCCGGACAGGGGGCTCCTACGAGCAGTACTTC; CDR3aa: CSARTGGSYEQYF
j_gene: TRBJ2-3; v_gene: TRBV7-2; d_gene: TRBD2; abundance: NA; CDR3nt: TGTGCCAGCAGCTTAGCGGTGGGAGGGCCGGCCACAGATACGCAGTATTTT; CDR3aa: CASSLAVGGPATDTQYF
j_gene: TRBJ1-3; v_gene: TRBV10-1; d_gene: TRBD1; abundance: NA; CDR3nt: TGCGCCAGCAGTAGAGTCGGACAGGACTCTGGAAACACCATATATTTT; CDR3aa: CASSRVGQDSGNTIYF
j_gene: TRBJ2-7; v_gene: TRBV7-2; d_gene: TRBD2; abundance: NA; CDR3nt: TGTGCCAGCTCTAAAAGGAGGTCGGGAGGTAGCTCCTACGAGCAGTACTTC; CDR3aa: CASSKRRSGGSSYEQYF
j_gene: TRBJ2-3; v_gene: TRBV11-3; d_gene: TRBD2; abundance: NA; CDR3nt: TGTGCCAGCAGCTTACAGGGACTAGTGGAAGGCGCAGATACGCAGTATTTT; CDR3aa: CASSLQGLVEGADTQYF
j_gene: TRBJ1-4; v_gene: TRBV7-9; d_gene: TRBD1; abundance: NA; CDR3nt: TGTGCCAGCAGCTTAGGGACAGGGTATGAAAAACTGTTTTTT; CDR3aa: CASSLGTGYEKLFF
j_gene: TRBJ1-1; v_gene: TRBV6-5; d_gene: NA; abundance: NA; CDR3nt: TGTGCCAGCAGTTACTTGAGTGAAGCTTTCTTT; CDR3aa: CASSYLSEAFF
j_gene: TRBJ2-2; v_gene: TRBV5-1; d_gene: NA; abundance: NA; CDR3nt: TGCGCCAGCAGCTTTAAACTTCACGCGAACACCGGGGAGCTGTTTTTT; CDR3aa: CASSFKLHANTGELFF
j_gene: TRBJ2-5; v_gene: TRBV12-3/TRBV12-4; d_gene: NA; abundance: NA; CDR3nt: TGTGCCAGCAGGGGCCCACGTTGGGAGACCCAGTACTTC; CDR3aa: CASRGPRWETQYF
j_gene: TRBJ2-1; v_gene: TRBV9; d_gene: NA; abundance: NA; CDR3nt: TGTGCCAGCAGCGTCAGCGGTACATACAATGAGCAGTTCTTC; CDR3aa: CASSVSGTYNEQFF
j_gene: TRBJ1-1; v_gene: TRBV19; d_gene: TRBD1; abundance: once; CDR3nt: TGTGCCAGTAGTATGGGACAGGGGGACACTGAAGCTTTCTTT; CDR3aa: CASSMGQGDTEAFF
j_gene: TRBJ1-2; v_gene: TRBV6-5; d_gene: NA; abundance: NA; CDR3nt: TGTGCCAGCAGCGGGGGGCTTGGTGGCTACACCTTC; CDR3aa: CASSGGLGGYTF
j_gene: TRBJ2-2; v_gene: TRBV7-2; d_gene: TRBD2; abundance: NA; CDR3nt: TGTGCCAGCAGCTTAGCAGCGGGAGTGACCGGGGAGCTGTTTTTT; CDR3aa: CASSLAAGVTGELFF
j_gene: TRBJ1-3; v_gene: TRBV19; d_gene: NA; abundance: NA; CDR3nt: TGTGCCAGTAGTAATCAACAGGGTTTATCGAACACCATATATTTT; CDR3aa: CASSNQQGLSNTIYF
j_gene: TRBJ2-2; v_gene: TRBV29-1; d_gene: TRBD2; abundance: NA; CDR3nt: TGCAGCGTTCCGGGACTAGCGACCGGGGAGCTGTTTTTT; CDR3aa: CSVPGLATGELFF
j_gene: TRBJ1-3; v_gene: TRBV11-3; d_gene: NA; abundance: NA; CDR3nt: TGTGCCAGCAGGGGAGGGGCAGGAAACACCATATATTTT; CDR3aa: CASRGGAGNTIYF
j_gene: TRBJ2-3; v_gene: TRBV3-1/TRBV3-2; d_gene: TRBD2; abundance: NA; CDR3nt: TGTGCCAGCAGCCAAGATCAAAGCGGGAGACGCACAGATACGCAGTATTTT; CDR3aa: CASSQDQSGRRTDTQYF
j_gene: TRBJ2-3; v_gene: TRBV5-1; d_gene: TRBD1; abundance: once; CDR3nt: TGCGCCAGCACGCGACAGGGGCAGGAAGCAGATACGCAGTATTTT; CDR3aa: CASTRQGQEADTQYF
j_gene: TRBJ2-7; v_gene: TRBV7-2; d_gene: TRBD2; abundance: NA; CDR3nt: TGTGCCAGCAGCTTAATCCCGGGACTAGCGGCCTCCTACGAGCAGTACTTC; CDR3aa: CASSLIPGLAASYEQYF
j_gene: TRBJ1-1; v_gene: TRBV2; d_gene: NA; abundance: NA; CDR3nt: TGTGCCAGCAGTGAATCTTCGGGGAACACTGAAGCTTTCTTT; CDR3aa: CASSESSGNTEAFF
j_gene: TRBJ2-3; v_gene: TRBV7-9; d_gene: TRBD2; abundance: NA; CDR3nt: TGTGCCAGCAGCTCCCGACTAGCAGCTAGCACAGATACGCAGTATTTT; CDR3aa: CASSSRLAASTDTQYF
j_gene: TRBJ1-3; v_gene: TRBV28; d_gene: NA; abundance: NA; CDR3nt: TGTGCCAGCAGGACAAACAGAGACTCTGGAAACACCATATATTTT; CDR3aa: CASRTNRDSGNTIYF